This T cell receptor beta chain derives from a study of cytomegalovirus exposure and HLA in healthy donors. Germline CDR1 is SGHVS and CDR2 is FNYEAQ. This CDR3 has 14 residues. Trimming cost V 5 bases and J 6 bases; bases outside gene matches: 10. PCR employed 60 Vbeta and 13 Jbeta primers. TCRdb keeps only in-frame clones here, not all; method: immunoSEQ multiplex PCR. The data show roughly 110,000 clones, around 64% seen once. Study-level findings and limits: Reported findings show TCR beta sequences accurately forecast HLA-A and HLA-B alleles in most subjects. By a later analysis, the bulk of CMV-associated TCR beta chains appeared HLA-restricted. The authors later linked a missense DCLRE1C variant to TCR beta V- and J-gene trimming.

As for this clone: Antigen specificity is unknown.

The chain has TRBV7-6 and TRBJ2-7; the match to TRBD2 covers 7 bases. Sequencing was done on a sample of PBMCs. The receptor was derived from a woman in her thirties in good health and CMV-seronegative. The CDR3 DNA follows: TGTGCCAGCAGCCTTAGCGGGTCTCCTTTCGAGCAGTACTTC. Its translation: CASSLSGSPFEQYF. Drawing the rest from reference TRBV7-6 and TRBJ2-7, the complete variable domain is GAGVSQSPRYKVTKRGQDVALRCDPISGHVSLYWYRQALGQGPEFLTYFNYEAQQDKSGLPNDRFSAERPEGSISTLTIQRTEQRDSAMYRCASSLSGSPFEQYFGPGTRLTVT.